This is a list of T cell receptor beta chains from one sample in a study of T cell responses to AZD1222 COVID-19 vaccine. Data came from immunoSEQ multiplex PCR; TCRdb stores just in-frame clones and leaves some out. The repertoire holds under 100,000 clones, roughly nine tenths seen once, with about 5.2% in the top ten. The specimen was peripheral blood, collected on day 0 of AZD1222 vaccination. These receptors all stem from an adult in good health. CDR3s include the opening cysteine and the closing phenylalanine or tryptophan. A clone size is listed for some rows: how often the clone was seen (once, few, many), or a class if it is expanded.

V gene	J gene	clone size	CDR3 protein
TRBV5-1	TRBJ2-3	.	CASSLGAGGRTDTQYF
TRBV19	TRBJ1-2	.	CASSKDRVGYTF
TRBV9	TRBJ1-4	.	CASSVGGTNEKLFF
TRBV19	TRBJ1-6	.	CASSQGASSYNSPLHF
TRBV7-2	TRBJ2-7	.	CASSSRGAGWYEQYF
TRBV5-4	TRBJ2-7	.	CASSLDFGTRVNEQYF
TRBV27	TRBJ1-1	.	CASSSVDRGNTEAFF
TRBV6-5	TRBJ2-5	.	CASSRPRETQYF
TRBV6-4	TRBJ1-1	.	CASRQEVGNTEAFF
TRBV6-2/TRBV6-3	TRBJ1-6	few	CASSYREGSPLHF
TRBV6-2/TRBV6-3	TRBJ2-3	once	CASSYGVSGGPGDTQYF
TRBV6-6	TRBJ2-5	.	CASSRGLAGQETQYF
TRBV4-1	TRBJ2-4	.	CASSQVGLAPNIQYF
TRBV5-1	TRBJ2-6	.	CASSLEGGRNSGANVLTF
TRBV10-3	TRBJ1-1	.	CAISELGEAFF
TRBV19	TRBJ2-7	.	CASSRPGGQAYEQYF
TRBV9	TRBJ2-1	.	CASSVGGVRAVEQFF